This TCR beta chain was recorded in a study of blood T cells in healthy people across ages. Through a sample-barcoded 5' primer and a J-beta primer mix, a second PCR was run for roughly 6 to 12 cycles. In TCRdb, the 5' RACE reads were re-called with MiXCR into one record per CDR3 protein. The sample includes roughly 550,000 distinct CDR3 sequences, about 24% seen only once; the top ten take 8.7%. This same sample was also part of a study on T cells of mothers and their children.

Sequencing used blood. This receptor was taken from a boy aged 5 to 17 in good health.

The CDR3: CSAASRGQETQYF. The CDR3 region has the DNA TGCAGTGCTGCCTCCAGGGGACAAGAGACCCAGTACTTC. The chain has TRBV20-1 and TRBJ2-5, with TRBD1 as a possible D gene (6 bases). The CDR3 totals 13 residues. Germline assignment: CDR1 DFQATT and CDR2 SNEGSKA (reference sequence). Trimming shortened V by 5 bases and J by 2 bases, and 12 bases separated the two germline ends.